This T cell receptor beta chain came from a study of CD8 T cells in ankylosing spondylitis. The CDR3 is 15 amino acids. Looked up from germline, CDR1 is SGHRS and CDR2 is YFSETQ. V shed 5 bases and J shed 9 bases, with 18 bases lying between them. From the 5' RACE reads, TCRdb called clonotypes with MiXCR, one entry per CDR3 protein. The sample includes 250,000 to 300,000 distinct CDR3 sequences, around 20% of them seen just once. This clonotype was seen at least ten times. This chain joins TRBV5-1 and TRBJ1-6; a weak D match, TRBD1 (6 bases). Sequencing was done on a sample of blood, either unsorted or a sorted T cell fraction (not recorded which). The sequence derives from a male donor with ankylosing spondylitis or in good health (not recorded which). The CDR3 spells CASSSQGGVVSPLHF. The CDR3 DNA sequence: TGCGCCAGCAGTTCCCAAGGGGGGGTTGTTTCACCCCTCCACTTT.